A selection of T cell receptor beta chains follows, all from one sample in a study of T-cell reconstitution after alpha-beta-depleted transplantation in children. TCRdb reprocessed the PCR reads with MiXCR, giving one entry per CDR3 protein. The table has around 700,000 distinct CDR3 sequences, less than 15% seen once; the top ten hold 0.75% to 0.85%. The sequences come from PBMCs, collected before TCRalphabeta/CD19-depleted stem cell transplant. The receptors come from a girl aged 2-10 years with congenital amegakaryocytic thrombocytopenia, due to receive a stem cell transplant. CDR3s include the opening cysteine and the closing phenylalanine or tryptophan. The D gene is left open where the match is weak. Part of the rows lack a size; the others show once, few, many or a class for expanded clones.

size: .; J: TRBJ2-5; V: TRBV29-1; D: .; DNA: TGCAGCGTTGCCCCAGGAGCGTACCAAGAGACCCAGTACTTC; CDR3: CSVAPGAYQETQYF
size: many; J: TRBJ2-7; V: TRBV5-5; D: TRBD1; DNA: TGTGCCAGCAGCTTGGTCCGGACAGGGGCCTACGAGCAGTACTTC; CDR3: CASSLVRTGAYEQYF
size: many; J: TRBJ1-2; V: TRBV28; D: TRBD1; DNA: TGTGCCAGCAGCCCACAGGGGGCGGGAGGCTACACCTTC; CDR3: CASSPQGAGGYTF
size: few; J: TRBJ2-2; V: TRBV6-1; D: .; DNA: TGTGCCAGCATCCTCAGTCGACAGGCCCGTGGCGGGGAGCTGTTTTTT; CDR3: CASILSRQARGGELFF
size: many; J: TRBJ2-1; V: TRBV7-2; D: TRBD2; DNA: TGTGCCAGCAGCAAAGGACTAGCGGGAGGTGAGCAGTTCTTC; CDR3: CASSKGLAGGEQFF
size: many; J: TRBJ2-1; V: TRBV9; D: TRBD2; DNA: TGTGCCAGCAGCGCAATGACTAGCGGGGACAATGAGCAGTTCTTC; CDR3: CASSAMTSGDNEQFF
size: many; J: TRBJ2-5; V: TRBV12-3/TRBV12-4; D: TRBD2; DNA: TGTGCCAGCAGCTTCGGACTAGCGGGAGGGCAAGAGACCCAGTACTTC; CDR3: CASSFGLAGGQETQYF
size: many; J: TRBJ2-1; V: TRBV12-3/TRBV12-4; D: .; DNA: TGTGCCAGCGCAGGGAATGAGCAGTTCTTC; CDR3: CASAGNEQFF
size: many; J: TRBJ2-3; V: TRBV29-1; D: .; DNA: TGCAGCGTTGCGTCAGGGCCCCTCACAGATACGCAGTATTTT; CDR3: CSVASGPLTDTQYF
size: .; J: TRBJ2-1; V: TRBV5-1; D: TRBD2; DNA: TGCGCCAGCAGCTTAGGCGGTTCGGGACTAGCGGTTCCCTACAATGAGCAGTTCTTC; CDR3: CASSLGGSGLAVPYNEQFF
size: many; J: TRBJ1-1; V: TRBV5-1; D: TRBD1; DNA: TGCGCCAGCAGCTTGGTCCAGGGGGCAGGGGACACTGAAGCTTTCTTT; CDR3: CASSLVQGAGDTEAFF
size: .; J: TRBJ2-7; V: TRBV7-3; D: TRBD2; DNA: TGTGCCAGCAGCCCACGACCGGCGGGGGTCTACGAGCAGTACTTC; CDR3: CASSPRPAGVYEQYF
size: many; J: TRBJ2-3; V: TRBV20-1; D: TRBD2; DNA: TGCAGTGCTAGTTCAAGGCGGGAGGGCACGCAGTATTTT; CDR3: CSASSRREGTQYF
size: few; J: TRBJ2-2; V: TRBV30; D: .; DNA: TGTGCGGGGGGTGACCCGAACACCGGGGAGCTGTTTTTT; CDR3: CAGGDPNTGELFF
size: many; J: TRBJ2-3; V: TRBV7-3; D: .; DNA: TGTGCCAGCAGCCCCAATTCGCCAGATACGCAGTATTTT; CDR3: CASSPNSPDTQYF
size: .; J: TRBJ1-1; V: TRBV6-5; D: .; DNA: TGTGCCAGCAGTTACTCGACGGAACTGAACACTGAAGCTTTCTTT; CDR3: CASSYSTELNTEAFF
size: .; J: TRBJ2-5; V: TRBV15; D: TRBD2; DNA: TGTGCCACCAGTCGGGCGGGACTAGCGGTTAGAGAGGCCCAGTACTTC; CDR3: CATSRAGLAVREAQYF
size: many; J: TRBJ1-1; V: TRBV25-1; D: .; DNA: TGTGCCAGCAGTCCACAGGCCCAGGTCCCAGCTTTCTTT; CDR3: CASSPQAQVPAFF
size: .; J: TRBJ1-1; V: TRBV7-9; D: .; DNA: TGTGCCAGCAGCTTAGATGACAACTACTTT; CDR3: CASSLDDNYF
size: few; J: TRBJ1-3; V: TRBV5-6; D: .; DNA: TGTGCCAGCAGCAATGAGTTCCTGTTTAGAACCTCGAACACCATATATTTT; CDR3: CASSNEFLFRTSNTIYF
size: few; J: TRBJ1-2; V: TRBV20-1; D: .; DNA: TGCAGTGCGGCCCCGGGGGCGCGGATCCATGGCTACACCTTC; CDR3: CSAAPGARIHGYTF
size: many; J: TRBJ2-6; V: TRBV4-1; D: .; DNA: TGCGCCAGCAGCCCAGGGAATTCTGGGGCCAACGTCCTGACTTTC; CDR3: CASSPGNSGANVLTF
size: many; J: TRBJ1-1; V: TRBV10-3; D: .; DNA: TGTGCCATCACCTCGTCCGTTTTGGCAGAAGCTTTCTTT; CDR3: CAITSSVLAEAFF
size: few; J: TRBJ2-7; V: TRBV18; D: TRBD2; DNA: TGTGCCAGCTCACCTGCTTTCCGGGGAGGGGACTCCTACGAGCAGTACTTC; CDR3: CASSPAFRGGDSYEQYF
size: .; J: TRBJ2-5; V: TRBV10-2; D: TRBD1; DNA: TGCGCCAGCAGTGAGGGTCAGGGGGTAGAGACCCAGTACTTC; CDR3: CASSEGQGVETQYF
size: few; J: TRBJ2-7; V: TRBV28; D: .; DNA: TGTGCCAGCAGGCCAACAGGGACCGGGGTCTACGAGCAGTACTTC; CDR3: CASRPTGTGVYEQYF
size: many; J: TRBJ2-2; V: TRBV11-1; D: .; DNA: TGTGCCAGCAGCTTAGGTAGCGGGAACACCGGGGAGCTGTTTTTT; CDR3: CASSLGSGNTGELFF
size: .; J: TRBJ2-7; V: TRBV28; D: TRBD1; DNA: TGTGCCAGTATGGGGGGACAGGGGGCTTGGTTCGGGTACGAGCAGTACTTC; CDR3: CASMGGQGAWFGYEQYF
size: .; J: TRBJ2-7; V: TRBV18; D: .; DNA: TGTGCCAGCTCACCACGGTTGGTCGGGGAAGCCGAGCAGTACTTC; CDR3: CASSPRLVGEAEQYF
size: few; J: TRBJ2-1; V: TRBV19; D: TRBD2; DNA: TGTGCCAGTAGTTCGCGGGAGGGCTTTTACAATGAGCAGTTCTTC; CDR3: CASSSREGFYNEQFF
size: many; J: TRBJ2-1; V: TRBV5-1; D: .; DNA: TGCGCCAGCACCCGGCGGGGTGGAAATGAGCAGTTCTTC; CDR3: CASTRRGGNEQFF
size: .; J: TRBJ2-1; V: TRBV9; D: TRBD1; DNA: TGTGCCAGCAGCGAGACAGGGGAGCCCTACAATGAGCAGTTCTTC; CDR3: CASSETGEPYNEQFF
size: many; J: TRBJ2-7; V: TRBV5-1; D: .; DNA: TGCGCCAGCAGAGGGTTATACGAGCAGTACTTC; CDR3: CASRGLYEQYF
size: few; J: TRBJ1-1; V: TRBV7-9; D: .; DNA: TGTGCCAGCAGCGCATCCAGGGTTCGGTACCCGGGAGCTTTCTTT; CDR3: CASSASRVRYPGAFF
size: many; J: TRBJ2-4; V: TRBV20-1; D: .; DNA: TGCAGTGCTGCGACCCCAGGGGTAAACATTCAGTACTTC; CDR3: CSAATPGVNIQYF
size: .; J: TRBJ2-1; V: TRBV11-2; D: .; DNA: TGTGCCAGCAGCTTAGGGGTTGGCAGCTACGGTTCCAATGAGCAGTTCTTC; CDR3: CASSLGVGSYGSNEQFF
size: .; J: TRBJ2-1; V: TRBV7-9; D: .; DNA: TGTGCCAGCAGCTTAATGCTTAGGTCCTACAATGAGCAGTTCTTC; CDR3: CASSLMLRSYNEQFF
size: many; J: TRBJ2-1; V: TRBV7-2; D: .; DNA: TGTGCCAGCAGCTTAGTCGTAGCGGAGCCAGACAATGAGCAGTTCTTC; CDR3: CASSLVVAEPDNEQFF
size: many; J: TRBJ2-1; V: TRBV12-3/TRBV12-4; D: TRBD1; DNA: TGTGCCAGCAGTTTGATGGGACAGGGGTTTGAGCAGTTCTTC; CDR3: CASSLMGQGFEQFF
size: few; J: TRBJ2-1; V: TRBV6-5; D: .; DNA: TGTGCCAGCAGTTACTCGACACGGCATGAGCAGTTCTTC; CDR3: CASSYSTRHEQFF
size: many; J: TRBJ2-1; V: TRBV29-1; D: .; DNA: TGCAGCACATGCGGTTCGGGTCCCAATAGCTCCTACAATGAGCAGTTCTTC; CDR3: CSTCGSGPNSSYNEQFF
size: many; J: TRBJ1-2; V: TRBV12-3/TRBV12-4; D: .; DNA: TGTGCCAGCAGCGACGGGACGGCTGGCTACACCTTC; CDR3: CASSDGTAGYTF
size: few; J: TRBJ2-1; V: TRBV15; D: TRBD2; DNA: TGTGCCACCAGCAGAGTTCTCGGGAGCGGGGAATACAATGAGCAGTTCTTC; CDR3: CATSRVLGSGEYNEQFF
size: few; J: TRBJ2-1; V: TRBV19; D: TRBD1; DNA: TGTGCCAGTCGTTCGGGGACAGGGGGCTACAATGAGCAGTTCTTC; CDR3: CASRSGTGGYNEQFF
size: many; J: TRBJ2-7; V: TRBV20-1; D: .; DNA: TGCAGTGCTAGAGACCCGGGACCGCACTCCTACGAGCAGTACTTC; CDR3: CSARDPGPHSYEQYF
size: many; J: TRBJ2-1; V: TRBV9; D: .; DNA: TGTGCCAGCAGCGTAGCCGATGAGCAGTTCTTC; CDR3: CASSVADEQFF
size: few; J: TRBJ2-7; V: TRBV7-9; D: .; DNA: TGTGCCAGCAGCTCCCATTTGAGCGTCAGCTCCTACGAGCAGTACTTC; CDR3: CASSSHLSVSSYEQYF
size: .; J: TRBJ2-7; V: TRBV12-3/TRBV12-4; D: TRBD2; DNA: TGTGCCAGCAGTTCGGGCGGGAGGGCCCCATCCTACGAGCAGTACTTC; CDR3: CASSSGGRAPSYEQYF
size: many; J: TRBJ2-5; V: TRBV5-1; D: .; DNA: TGCGCCAGCAGCTTCGAGTTCCAAGAGACCCAGTACTTC; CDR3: CASSFEFQETQYF
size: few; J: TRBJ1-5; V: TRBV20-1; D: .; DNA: TGCAGTGCTAGATATGGGCGCGTAGGGAATCAGCCCCAGCATTTT; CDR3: CSARYGRVGNQPQHF
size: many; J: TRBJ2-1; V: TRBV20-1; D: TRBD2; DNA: TGCAGTGCTAGAGGACTAACTAGCGGAGTCTACAATGAGCAGTTCTTC; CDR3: CSARGLTSGVYNEQFF
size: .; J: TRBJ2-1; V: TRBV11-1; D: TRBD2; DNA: TGTGCCAGCAGACGAACCGGAGGACTAGCGGACTCCTACAATGAGCAGTTCTTC; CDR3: CASRRTGGLADSYNEQFF
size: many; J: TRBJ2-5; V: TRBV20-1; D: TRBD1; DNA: TGCAGTGCTCAGGACAGGTCCGAAGAGACCCAGTACTTC; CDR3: CSAQDRSEETQYF